This TCR beta chain was captured in a study of OX40 agonist ivuxolimab in advanced cancers. Study outcomes and limitations: CD8+ T cells showed, on average, more clonal expansion than CD4+ cells.

Repertoires were generated with immunoSEQ multiplex PCR, while TCRdb's copy carries only in-frame clones and drops some. The repertoire consists of about 55,000 clones, with 86% occurring once and the leading ten covering more than 9.5%. Concerning this clone itself: The antigen is unknown.

The germline V gene encodes CDR1 MNHEY and CDR2 SMNVEV (reference sequence). J gave up 5 bases and V 2 bases, and 5 bases lay outside the gene matches. CDR3 length: 14 residues. The clonotype originates from an adult with an advanced solid tumor such as melanoma, head and neck, liver or kidney cancer. The gene calls are TRBV27 and TRBJ2-7, with 8 nucleotides matching TRBD1. Material: CD4+ or CD8+ T cells sorted from blood, obtained in a trial of the OX40 agonist ivuxolimab. CDR3 sequence (DNA): TGTGCCAGCAGTTTAAGGACAGGGTTTAACGAGCAGTACTTC. This sequence encodes CASSLRTGFNEQYF.